At least ten counts were recorded for the clone carrying this T cell receptor (beta chain). The antigen remains unidentified. This record comes from a study of T cell repertoires in cytomegalovirus infection. V dropped 1 base and J dropped 0; count of bases not matched to a gene: 0. Germline CDR1 and CDR2: SGHVS and FQNEAQ. The CDR3 extends over 15 amino acids. TCRdb reprocessed the reads with MiXCR, giving one entry per CDR3 protein. The sample lists approximately 500,000 distinct CDR3 sequences; 15% to 20% were seen once. Notes on the study in general: Across the ex vivo response, the dominant clonotypes were HLA-C-restricted CMV-specific TCR beta clonotypes.

The clonotype originates from a human donor in good health (CMV status not recorded). Some clones in this sample may be carry-over from other donors' samples. The sample comprised CD8+ T cells from PBMCs. V usage is TRBV7-8 and J usage is TRBJ1-3; the match to TRBD1 covers 7 bases. The CDR3 spells CASSLGTGSGNTIYF. For the CDR3, the DNA is TGTGCCAGCAGCTTAGGGACAGGCTCTGGAAACACCATATATTTT.